Sequencing of this T cell receptor beta chain was carried out in a study of blood T cell repertoires in COVID-19. Study at large: Acute and convalescent COVID-19 samples came from the United States, Italy and Spain.

Authors' methods: Reference gene primer amplification gave estimated nucleated cell counts. The assay was immunoSEQ multiplex PCR, and TCRdb's table has in-frame clones only and misses some. Clonal size and the V and J genes are those of that table, whereas D and trimming came from the DNA. The table lists about 310,000 clones, about 88% of them singletons. CDR1 SQVTM and CDR2 ANQGSEA come from the germline V gene. V was trimmed by 5 bases and J by 5 bases, leaving 18 bases between them. This CDR3 has 15 amino acids. This study enrolled people aged roughly 18 to 90 from under 25 US geographic areas. All recovered Cohort 3 donors got two negative PCRs, got clearance, or saw symptom resolution.

Source material: PBMCs or T cells enriched from blood (not recorded which). The rearrangement uses TRBV29-1 and TRBJ1-4; weak D call: TRBD1 (6 bases). The source of this sequence is a woman aged 40 to 50 who had recovered from COVID-19. As DNA, the CDR3 is TGCAGCGTTCGGAAGGGGGGGAGGGGAAATGAAAAACTGTTTTTT. It encodes CSVRKGGRGNEKLFF.